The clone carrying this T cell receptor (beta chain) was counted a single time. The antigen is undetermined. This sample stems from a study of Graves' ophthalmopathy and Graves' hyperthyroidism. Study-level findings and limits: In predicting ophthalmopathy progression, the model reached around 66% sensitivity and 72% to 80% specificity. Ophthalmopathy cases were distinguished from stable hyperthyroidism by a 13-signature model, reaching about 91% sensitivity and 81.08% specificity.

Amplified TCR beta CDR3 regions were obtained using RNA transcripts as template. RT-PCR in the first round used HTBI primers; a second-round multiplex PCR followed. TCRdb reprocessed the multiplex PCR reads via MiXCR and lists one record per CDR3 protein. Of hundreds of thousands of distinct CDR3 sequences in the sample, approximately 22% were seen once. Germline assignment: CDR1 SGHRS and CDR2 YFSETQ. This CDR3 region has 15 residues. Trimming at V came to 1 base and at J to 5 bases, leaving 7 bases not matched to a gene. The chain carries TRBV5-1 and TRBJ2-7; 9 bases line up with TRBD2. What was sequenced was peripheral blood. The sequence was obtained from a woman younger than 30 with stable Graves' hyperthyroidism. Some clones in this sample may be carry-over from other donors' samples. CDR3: CASSLTTSGSNEQYF. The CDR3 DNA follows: TGCGCCAGCAGCTTGACTACTAGCGGGTCCAACGAGCAGTACTTC.